The 12 T cell receptor beta chains below were found in one sample sequenced in a study of T cell responses to AZD1222 COVID-19 vaccine. Only in-frame clones appear in the TCRdb table, and some are missing; sequencing was by immunoSEQ multiplex PCR. This sample has some 42,000 clones, with 65% to 85% found just once. The sample consisted of peripheral blood, taken 28 days after the second AZD1222 dose. Receptor source: an adult who received the AZD1222 COVID-19 vaccine.

The genes are TRBV2 and TRBJ1-2; D unclear. The CDR3 is 20 amino acids. V lost 7 bases, J lost 4 bases, and 34 bases lay in between. Germline values: CDR1 SNHLY, CDR2 FYNNEI. The CDR3 sequence is CASNSVISRPVRPLSYGYTF. The CDR3 bases are TGTGCCAGCAATAGCGTTATTTCACGCCCGGTCAGGCCCCTTAGCTATGGCTACACCTTC.

The DNA of the CDR3 is TGTGCCAGCAGGGAGGACAGGCCCTACGAGCAGTACTTC. This encodes CASREDRPYEQYF. This sequence joins TRBV2 and TRBJ2-7, with 7 bases aligning to TRBD1. This CDR3 has 13 amino acids. Germline CDR1 reads SNHLY; CDR2 reads FYNNEI. The ends lost 6 bases at V and 2 bases at J; junction bases unmatched: 4. Full variable domain (missing parts from reference TRBV2 and TRBJ2-7): EPEVTQTPSHQVTQMGQEVILRCVPISNHLYFYWYRQILGQKVEFLVSFYNNEISEKSEIFDDQFSVERPDGSNFTLKIRSTKLEDSAMYFCASREDRPYEQYFGPGTRLTVT.

The J gene is TRBJ1-2, the V gene TRBV6-1; D possibly corresponds to TRBD1 (5 bases). The CDR3 totals 14 residues. The germline V gene encodes CDR1 MNHNS and CDR2 SASEGT. V lost 1 base and J lost 7, with 13 bases in between. This chain's CDR3 is CASSEVSGSGGYTF. The CDR3 bases are TGTGCCAGCAGTGAAGTATCAGGGTCAGGTGGCTACACCTTC.

This clone has just one count. The V call is TRBV4-2, the J call TRBJ2-1; either TRBD1 or TRBD2 may fit D (5 bases each). Trimming left V 1 base short and J 6 bases short, with 10 bases between. Germline values: CDR1 LGHNA, CDR2 YNFKEQ. The CDR3 sequence is 14 residues long. CDR3 protein: CASSQVGGSNEQFF. The CDR3 nucleotides read TGTGCCAGCAGCCAAGTTGGGGGTAGCAATGAGCAGTTCTTC.

This clone was recorded a few times. J is TRBJ2-5 and V is TRBV7-9, with no clear D. Trimming shortened V by 7 bases and J by 1 base, and 10 bases separated the two germline ends. This CDR3 has 13 amino acids. CDR1 SEHNR and CDR2 FQNEAQ come from the germline V gene (reference sequence). The CDR3, as DNA: TGTGCCAGCAACTCCGGCAGCCAAGAGACCCAGTACTTC. Translating gives CASNSGSQETQYF.

The V call is TRBV7-2, the J call TRBJ2-5, with D uncertain. Trimming pared 0 bases from V and 4 bases from J, leaving 9 bases between. Germline CDR1 SGHTA, CDR2 FQGNSA. The CDR3 loop spans 14 amino acids. The CDR3 here is CASSLATGSETQYF. The CDR3 DNA follows: TGTGCCAGCAGCTTAGCGACTGGGTCAGAGACCCAGTACTTC.

The V call is TRBV30, the J call TRBJ1-2, with a weak D call TRBD1 (5 bases). The V end lost 2 bases, the J end lost 7 bases, and 14 bases lay between the germline ends. From germline, CDR1 is GTSNPN and CDR2 SVGIG (reference sequence). CDR3 length: 13 amino acids. CDR3 residues: CAWSPGTLAGYTF. CDR3 DNA: TGTGCCTGGAGTCCAGGGACTCTGGCTGGCTACACCTTC.

The chain is built from TRBV18 and TRBJ1-5, with 7 bases lining up with TRBD1. The germline gives CDR1 KGHSH, CDR2 LQKENI. The CDR3 has 15 amino acids. The V and J ends lost 3 bases and 1 base, in that order; junction bases with no gene match: 3. The CDR3 DNA reads TGTGCCAGCTCACCTGGCAGGGGGAGCAATCAGCCCCAGCATTTT. Residues: CASSPGRGSNQPQHF.

The genes are TRBV7-2 and TRBJ1-2; 7 bases fit TRBD1. V was pared by 5 bases and J by 7 bases, with 13 bases of the junction left unmatched. Germline CDR1 and CDR2: SGHTA and FQGNSA. The CDR3 is made up of 15 amino acids. The CDR3 nucleotides are TGTGCCAGCAGCCTAGGGCCAACAGGGGAAGCTGGCTACACCTTC. It encodes CASSLGPTGEAGYTF. The full variable domain, with the rest looked up from reference TRBV7-2 and TRBJ1-2, is GAGVSQSPSNKVTEKGKDVELRCDPISGHTALYWYRQSLGQGLEFLIYFQGNSAPDKSGLPSDRFSAERTGGSVSTLTIQRTQQEDSAVYLCASSLGPTGEAGYTFGSGTRLTVV.

A few counts support this clone. The gene calls are TRBV3-1 (or the pseudogene TRBV3-2) and TRBJ1-1, with 7 bases aligning to TRBD1. Germline V gene data show CDR1 as LGHDT and CDR2 as YNNKEL (reference sequence). Trimming removed 4 bases from V and 7 bases from J; junction bases left unmatched: 6. CDR3 length equals 13 residues. CDR3 residues: CASSLRQGDEAFF. Written as DNA, the CDR3 is TGTGCCAGCAGCCTACGACAGGGCGATGAAGCTTTCTTT.

This clone has more than one count but fewer than ten. This chain links TRBV28 with TRBJ2-5; D is tentatively TRBD1 or TRBD2 (6 bases each). V dropped 6 bases and J dropped 3 bases, with 14 bases sitting between them. This CDR3 region has 14 residues. Germline CDR1 is MDHEN and CDR2 is SYDVKM. CDR3 DNA sequence: TGTGCCAGCAGCCCGACGAGGGGGGAAGAGACCCAGTACTTC. Encoded protein: CASSPTRGEETQYF.

V is TRBV29-1 and J is TRBJ1-1; D is possibly TRBD1 (6 bases). The CDR3 covers 12 residues. V lost 7 bases, J lost 3 bases, and 12 bases lay in between. In germline, CDR1 is SQVTM, CDR2 ANQGSEA. CDR3 amino acids: CSAFTGYTEAFF. DNA of the CDR3: TGCAGCGCCTTTACAGGGTACACTGAAGCTTTCTTT. Full variable domain (missing parts from reference TRBV29-1 and TRBJ1-1): SAVISQKPSRDICQRGTSLTIQCQVDSQVTMMFWYRQQPGQSLTLIATANQGSEATYESGFVIDKFPISRPNLTFSTLTVSNMSPEDSSIYLCSAFTGYTEAFFGQGTRLTVV.